A selection of T cell receptor beta chains follows, all from one sample in a study of CD8 T cells in ankylosing spondylitis. Each CDR3 protein is one row after TCRdb ran MiXCR on the 5' RACE reads. This table has around 320,000 distinct CDR3 sequences, about 20% appearing once. The sample comprised blood, either unsorted or a sorted T cell fraction (not recorded which). Every receptor here comes from a female donor with ankylosing spondylitis or in good health (not recorded which). The CDR3 runs from the conserved cysteine through the conserved F or W. D genes are given only for firm matches. The size entry is marked missing in some rows and otherwise reads once, few, many or a size class.

size	V	J	D	CDR3	DNA
many	TRBV12-3/TRBV12-4	TRBJ2-1	-	CASSLAAGWSNEQFF	TGTGCCAGCAGTTTAGCGGCAGGGTGGTCCAATGAGCAGTTCTTC
once	TRBV2	TRBJ2-3	-	CASSEATRADTQYF	TGTGCCAGCAGTGAAGCAACCCGAGCAGATACGCAGTATTTT
-	TRBV6-7	TRBJ1-5	-	CASSYFFSNYSNQPQHF	TGTGCCAGCAGTTACTTCTTCAGTAATTATAGCAATCAGCCCCAGCATTTT
-	TRBV10-3	TRBJ2-1	-	CAISEWGIGVDEQFF	TGTGCCATCAGTGAGTGGGGTATCGGGGTTGATGAGCAGTTCTTC
-	TRBV30	TRBJ2-1	-	CAWRGSRNEQFF	TGTGCCTGGAGAGGTAGCAGGAATGAGCAGTTCTTC
-	TRBV2	TRBJ1-1	TRBD1	CAGGTGVNTEAFF	TGTGCCGGCGGGACAGGGGTGAACACTGAAGCTTTCTTT
-	TRBV7-9	TRBJ1-3	TRBD1	CASSLTGADPDTIYF	TGTGCCAGCAGCCTCACAGGGGCCGACCCGGACACCATATATTTT
few	TRBV4-2	TRBJ1-1	-	CASSQEGGGKRVRAFF	TGTGCCAGCAGCCAAGAAGGAGGAGGGAAGAGAGTTCGAGCTTTCTTT
few	TRBV4-3	TRBJ2-7	-	CASSRSAGVEQYF	TGCGCCAGCAGCCGCTCGGCTGGAGTAGAGCAGTACTTC
-	TRBV19	TRBJ2-7	-	CASSIYLDPDFEQYF	TGTGCCAGTAGTATCTATCTGGACCCAGATTTCGAGCAGTACTTC
-	TRBV6-6	TRBJ2-7	-	CASSYIGQNLRF	TGTGCCAGCAGTTACATCGGGCAAAACCTTAGATTC
many	TRBV20-1	TRBJ2-2	TRBD2	CSASKGTSDAETGELFF	TGCAGTGCTAGTAAGGGGACTAGCGACGCAGAGACCGGGGAGCTGTTTTTT
many	TRBV5-1	TRBJ2-1	-	CASSLDYSYNEQFF	TGCGCCAGCAGCTTGGACTACTCCTACAATGAGCAGTTCTTC
few	TRBV28	TRBJ2-5	-	CASSLSGVGTQYF	TGTGCCAGCAGTTTATCCGGGGTGGGGACCCAGTACTTC
-	TRBV4-3	TRBJ2-1	TRBD2	CASSPAGDWTTNEQFF	TGCGCCAGCAGCCCGGCGGGGGACTGGACTACGAATGAGCAGTTCTTC
-	TRBV6-2/TRBV6-3	TRBJ1-5	TRBD1	CASRNRTGGNQPQHF	TGTGCCAGCAGAAACCGGACAGGTGGGAATCAGCCCCAGCATTTT
-	TRBV20-1	TRBJ2-1	-	CSAQGSNYNEQFF	TGCAGTGCTCAGGGCAGCAACTACAATGAGCAGTTCTTC
-	TRBV7-8	TRBJ2-5	TRBD2	CASSTAGRREETQYF	TGTGCCAGCAGCACAGCGGGTCGGCGGGAGGAGACCCAGTACTTC
few	TRBV6-2/TRBV6-3	TRBJ2-1	TRBD2	CASSYSLAGATNEQFF	TGTGCCAGCAGTTACTCTTTAGCGGGAGCAACAAATGAGCAGTTCTTC
few	TRBV20-1	TRBJ1-1	-	CSAQFLTGPRLLNTEAFF	TGCAGTGCCCAGTTCTTAACAGGTCCTAGGTTGTTGAACACTGAAGCTTTCTTT
-	TRBV7-3	TRBJ2-1	TRBD2	CASSQTPQTSGNNEQFF	TGTGCCAGCAGTCAAACCCCCCAGACTAGCGGGAACAATGAGCAGTTCTTC
-	TRBV7-1	TRBJ1-1	-	CASSSDGRDTEAFF	TGTGCCAGCAGCTCTGATGGGAGGGACACTGAAGCTTTCTTT
-	TRBV20-1	TRBJ2-6	-	CSAVPGDGANVLTF	TGCAGTGCCGTCCCTGGGGATGGGGCCAACGTCCTGACTTTC
-	TRBV20-1	TRBJ2-6	-	CSAYRSSGANVLTF	TGCAGTGCTTACCGGAGCTCTGGGGCCAACGTCCTGACTTTC
many	TRBV4-2	TRBJ2-3	-	CASSLDRNTDTQYF	TGTGCCAGCAGCCTAGACAGGAACACAGATACGCAGTATTTT
many	TRBV29-1	TRBJ2-7	-	CSVGDLGTEQYF	TGCAGCGTTGGCGATCTGGGGACCGAGCAGTACTTC
-	TRBV2	TRBJ2-1	-	CASSLGQTMNEQFF	TGTGCCAGCAGTCTGGGACAAACAATGAATGAGCAGTTCTTC
few	TRBV15	TRBJ2-5	-	CATSTAGQETQYF	TGTGCCACCAGCACAGCAGGTCAAGAGACCCAGTACTTC
-	TRBV20-1	TRBJ2-7	TRBD1	CSAREGQGVYEQYF	TGCAGTGCTAGAGAGGGACAGGGGGTTTACGAGCAGTACTTC
-	TRBV6-2/TRBV6-3	TRBJ1-2	-	CASSKTQGNYGYTF	TGTGCCAGCAGCAAGACGCAGGGGAACTATGGCTACACCTTC
-	TRBV9	TRBJ2-1	TRBD2	CASSLTSGNSEQFF	TGTGCCAGCAGCCTTACTAGCGGGAACAGTGAGCAGTTCTTC
-	TRBV5-1	TRBJ1-1	TRBD1	CASSLEAGGNTEAFF	TGCGCCAGCAGCTTGGAGGCAGGGGGGAACACTGAAGCTTTCTTT
-	TRBV4-3	TRBJ2-1	-	CASSQAPGLAYNEQFF	TGCGCCAGCAGCCAAGCCCCGGGACTGGCCTACAATGAGCAGTTCTTC
few	TRBV20-1	TRBJ2-2	-	CSARTGTRTGELFF	TGCAGTGCTAGAACCGGGACAAGGACCGGGGAGCTGTTTTTT
few	TRBV3-1	TRBJ2-3	-	CASSQIRTDTQYF	TGTGCCAGCAGCCAAATTCGCACAGATACGCAGTATTTT
-	TRBV6-1	TRBJ1-1	TRBD1	CASSRPGQRTEAFF	TGTGCCAGCAGTAGACCGGGACAGAGAACTGAAGCTTTCTTT
few	TRBV5-1	TRBJ2-3	TRBD2	CASSLVGSGRAIDTQYF	TGCGCCAGCAGCTTGGTTGGTAGCGGGAGGGCCATAGATACGCAGTATTTT
many	TRBV29-1	TRBJ2-3	-	CSVDDNTQYF	TGCAGCGTTGACGATAATACGCAGTATTTT
-	TRBV10-3	TRBJ2-6	-	CAISEPTATGANVLTF	TGTGCCATCAGTGAGCCGACAGCGACTGGGGCCAACGTCCTGACTTTC
-	TRBV6-2/TRBV6-3	TRBJ2-1	-	CASSSGIYNEQFF	TGTGCCAGCAGCTCCGGGATCTACAATGAGCAGTTCTTC
-	TRBV20-1	TRBJ2-1	-	CSAGEGLIYNEQFF	TGCAGTGCCGGTGAGGGTTTAATCTACAATGAGCAGTTCTTC
-	TRBV4-2	TRBJ1-3	-	CASSPEHRSSVTPRTIYF	TGTGCCAGCAGCCCTGAACACCGCTCCAGCGTAACCCCCAGAACCATATATTTT
few	TRBV20-1	TRBJ2-7	TRBD1	CSVEVGQGIYEQYF	TGCAGTGTTGAGGTGGGACAGGGGATTTACGAGCAGTACTTC
-	TRBV7-2	TRBJ1-3	-	CASSLRGEGYTIYF	TGTGCCAGCAGCTTACGGGGGGAAGGCTACACCATATATTTT
-	TRBV7-9	TRBJ2-7	-	CASSLGPLDYEQYF	TGTGCCAGCAGCTTGGGGCCTCTGGACTACGAGCAGTACTTC
many	TRBV20-1	TRBJ2-7	TRBD2	CSAGLGTYEQYF	TGCAGTGCAGGACTAGGGACCTACGAGCAGTACTTC
-	TRBV6-2/TRBV6-3	TRBJ2-7	-	CASRGYREQYF	TGTGCCAGCAGGGGATACAGGGAGCAGTACTTC
many	TRBV29-1	TRBJ2-4	-	CSVEGLAKNIQYF	TGCAGCGTTGAGGGGTTAGCCAAAAACATTCAGTACTTC
-	TRBV7-9	TRBJ2-1	TRBD1	CASSLGDRESNEQFF	TGTGCCAGCAGCTTAGGGGACAGGGAATCAAATGAGCAGTTCTTC